These 17 T cell receptor beta chains were all obtained from the same sample, sequenced in a study of regulatory T cells in long-lasting Graves disease. The sample's time point: newly diagnosed GD, antithyroid drugs for less than 3 months. PBMC RNA was the source of the TCR library. Researchers made TCR beta libraries by using iRepertoire HTBI primers and running Arm-PCR on CDR3 regions. TCRdb re-called the multiplex PCR reads through MiXCR, storing one row per CDR3 protein. This table has approximately 230,000 distinct CDR3 sequences, approximately 20% appearing once. Specimen: peripheral blood mononuclear cells (PBMCs), collected at new diagnosis, from a patient treated with antithyroid drugs. Receptors originate from a female donor with Graves disease.

This clonotype was seen repeatedly, ten times or more. The CDR3 spells CASSERGGEYF. The CDR3 nucleotides read TGTGCCAGCAGTGAACGAGGAGGGGAGTACTTC. The chain employs TRBV2 and TRBJ2-7, with D perhaps TRBD2 (6 bases). In germline, CDR1 is SNHLY, CDR2 FYNNEI. V was shortened by 2 bases and J by 11 bases, with 10 bases between the two germline ends. The CDR3 has 11 amino acids.

There are many counts of this clonotype. The chain couples TRBV25-1 to TRBJ1-2; D ambiguous. Germline V CDR1 and CDR2: MGHDK, SYGVNS. V dropped 1 base and J dropped 8 bases, with 17 bases sitting between them. This CDR3 spans 15 amino acids. CDR3 sequence reads: CASSESGGVLGGYTF. The CDR3 DNA reads as TGTGCCAGCAGTGAATCAGGCGGAGTTCTAGGCGGCTACACCTTC.

This clonotype was recorded many times. CDR3 sequence (DNA): TGTGCCAGTAGTAGCCGGGGCCCTAATGAAAAACTGTTTTTT. This sequence encodes CASSSRGPNEKLFF. The chain joins TRBV19 to TRBJ1-4; possibly TRBD1 for D (5 bases). The germline V gene encodes CDR1 LNHDA and CDR2 SQIVND (reference sequence). CDR3 length: 14 residues. Trimming took 4 bases from V and 3 from J, leaving 9 bases between them.

Concerning this clonotype itself: A far larger clone is a single base away, which makes a read error likely. The chain recombines TRBV7-8 with TRBJ2-1; D not certain. V lost 3 bases to trimming and J lost 10 bases, with 16 bases between them. In germline, CDR1 is SGHVS, CDR2 FQNEAQ. This CDR3 region has 14 residues. CDR3 region: CASSFTGGTYEQFF. CDR3 coding DNA: TGTGCCAGCAGCTTCACCGGTGGAACCTACGAGCAGTTCTTC.

The chain combines TRBV12-3 or TRBV12-4 with TRBJ2-1; 12 bases are a match to TRBD2. The CDR3 is made up of 19 amino acids. Trimming removed 5 bases from V and 5 bases from J; junction bases left unmatched: 16. In DNA form, the CDR3 reads TGTGCCAGCAGTCCGACCTGGGCTAGCGGGAGGGCCAACCACAATGAGCAGTTCTTC. This gives the protein CASSPTWASGRANHNEQFF.

J is TRBJ2-3 and V is TRBV5-5; perhaps TRBD1 as D (5 bases). The CDR3 totals 13 residues. From germline, CDR1 is SGHKS and CDR2 YYEKEE (reference sequence). V was cut by 1 base and J by 6 bases, with 9 bases left in between. The chain's CDR3 is CASSLQGSDTQYF. The CDR3 DNA follows: TGTGCCAGCAGCTTGCAGGGTTCCGATACGCAGTATTTT.

This clonotype was observed at least ten times. The chain combines TRBV11-2 with TRBJ1-2; a weak D match, TRBD1 (6 bases). Per the germline V gene, CDR1 is SGHAT and CDR2 is FQNNGV. Trimming stripped 2 bases from V and 6 bases from J, with 13 bases between. This CDR3 has 14 amino acids. CDR3: CASSLFRQGNGYTF. The CDR3 DNA sequence: TGTGCCAGCAGCTTATTTCGGCAGGGGAATGGCTACACCTTC.

This clonotype has a count of ten or more. The genes are TRBV7-9 and TRBJ2-3, with 8 bases that match TRBD2. The CDR3 consists of 16 residues. With V trimmed by 2 bases and J by 2 bases, 6 bases remained unmatched. CDR1 and CDR2 (germline): SEHNR, FQNEAQ (reference sequence). CDR3 sequence: CASSLSGGDITDTQYF. The CDR3 nucleotides read TGTGCCAGCAGCTTATCGGGGGGGGACATCACAGATACGCAGTATTTT.

This clonotype was seen many times. The V gene is TRBV5-6, the J gene TRBJ2-7; 8 bases agree with TRBD1. CDR3 length equals 14 residues. V trimming: 2 bases; J trimming: 1 base; junction bases outside the gene matches: 2. Germline V gene sequence: CDR1 SGHDT, CDR2 YYEEEE. CDR3 amino acids: CASSFTGGSYEQYF. The DNA of the CDR3 is TGTGCCAGCAGCTTCACAGGGGGTTCCTACGAGCAGTACTTC.

This clonotype was found a few times. The CDR3 ends on some other residue instead of the conserved phenylalanine or tryptophan, so this is likely a read error. V gene TRBV3-1 combines with J gene TRBJ2-1, with 10 bases fitting TRBD2. V was pared by 4 bases and J by 9 bases, with 15 bases of the junction left unmatched. This CDR3 contains 17 residues. CDR1 and CDR2 (germline): LGHDT, YNNKEL (reference sequence). The chain's CDR3 is CASSRAGGTSGIGEQFL. CDR3 DNA: TGTGCCAGCAGCCGGGCGGGGGGAACTAGCGGGATAGGTGAGCAGTTCCTC.

This clonotype was observed at least ten times. This chain joins TRBV12-3 or TRBV12-4 and TRBJ1-1; 7 bases fit TRBD1. The CDR3 extends over 13 amino acids. The J segment lost 8 bases and the V segment lost 5 bases, leaving 8 bases of the junction unmatched. The CDR3 bases are TGTGCCAGCAGTCTCCGGACAGGAAAAGAAGCTTTCTTT. As protein: CASSLRTGKEAFF.

This clonotype has only a few counts. This chain joins TRBV6-2 or TRBV6-3 and TRBJ1-4; 9 bases match TRBD1. Looked up from germline, CDR1 is MNHEY and CDR2 is SVGEGT. This CDR3 contains 15 residues. V was pared by 5 bases and J by 8 bases, with 9 bases of the junction left unmatched. This chain's CDR3 is CASSNNRGRGEKLFF. The DNA for the CDR3 is TGTGCCAGCAGTAACAACAGGGGGCGAGGAGAAAAACTGTTTTTT.

This clonotype has just a few counts. The rearrangement uses TRBV25-1 and TRBJ2-1; the match to TRBD1 covers 9 bases. The CDR3 is made up of 17 amino acids. Germline V gene data show CDR1 as MGHDK and CDR2 as SYGVNS. The V gene end was trimmed by 4 bases and the J gene end by 4 bases; junction bases not matched to a gene: 11. The CDR3 region is CASSVTQGASSYNEQFF. Here the CDR3 DNA reads TGTGCCAGCAGTGTAACACAGGGGGCGAGCAGTTACAATGAGCAGTTCTTC. The full variable domain, its missing parts supplied by reference TRBV25-1 and TRBJ2-1, is EADIYQTPRYLVIGTGKKITLECSQTMGHDKMYWYQQDPGMELHLIHYSYGVNSTEKGDLSSESTVSRIRTEHFPLTLESARPSHTSQYLCASSVTQGASSYNEQFFGPGTRLTVL.

This clonotype has ten or more counts. This chain connects TRBV19 to TRBJ1-2; D is uncertain. The length of the CDR3 is 13 residues. Trimming took off 3 bases at V and 6 bases at J, with 11 bases between the two ends. CDR1 and CDR2 from the germline V gene are LNHDA and SQIVND (reference sequence). CDR3 sequence: CASSITLPDGYTF. The DNA for the CDR3 is TGTGCCAGTAGTATTACCCTCCCCGATGGCTACACCTTC.

There are many counts of this clonotype. The chain employs TRBV7-6 and TRBJ2-5; D may be TRBD1 (6 bases). Between the trimmed V and J ends, which lost 5 bases and 5 bases, there was a span of 18 bases. Germline V gene data show CDR1 as SGHVS and CDR2 as FNYEAQ. The CDR3 loop spans 15 amino acids. The CDR3 loop reads CASSDLPGVGETQYF. CDR3 in DNA: TGTGCCAGCAGCGACCTCCCAGGGGTGGGGGAGACCCAGTACTTC.

The table lists this clonotype with many counts. V usage is TRBV28 and J usage is TRBJ2-7; D uncertain. Germline CDR1 is MDHEN and CDR2 is SYDVKM. CDR3 length: 13 residues. V was pared by 6 bases and J by 1 base, with 10 bases between. The CDR3: CASSSLPSYEQYF. The CDR3 nucleotides are TGTGCCAGCAGCAGCTTACCTTCCTACGAGCAGTACTTC. The full variable domain, in which reference TRBV28 and TRBJ2-7 provide the parts outside the CDR3, is DVKVTQSSRYLVKRTGEKVFLECVQDMDHENMFWYRQDPGLGLRLIYFSYDVKMKEKGDIPEGYSVSREKKERFSLILESASTNQTSMYLCASSSLPSYEQYFGPGTRLTVT.

The sample holds a few counts of this clonotype. This chain connects TRBV28 to TRBJ2-1; the match to TRBD2 covers 7 bases. V lost 2 bases to trimming and J lost 4 bases; unmatched junction nucleotides: 5. The CDR3 has 15 residues. The V gene's germline CDR1 is MDHEN and CDR2 SYDVKM. This CDR3 is CASSLASSGYNEQFF. As DNA, the CDR3 is TGTGCCAGCAGTTTAGCGTCTAGCGGATACAATGAGCAGTTCTTC.